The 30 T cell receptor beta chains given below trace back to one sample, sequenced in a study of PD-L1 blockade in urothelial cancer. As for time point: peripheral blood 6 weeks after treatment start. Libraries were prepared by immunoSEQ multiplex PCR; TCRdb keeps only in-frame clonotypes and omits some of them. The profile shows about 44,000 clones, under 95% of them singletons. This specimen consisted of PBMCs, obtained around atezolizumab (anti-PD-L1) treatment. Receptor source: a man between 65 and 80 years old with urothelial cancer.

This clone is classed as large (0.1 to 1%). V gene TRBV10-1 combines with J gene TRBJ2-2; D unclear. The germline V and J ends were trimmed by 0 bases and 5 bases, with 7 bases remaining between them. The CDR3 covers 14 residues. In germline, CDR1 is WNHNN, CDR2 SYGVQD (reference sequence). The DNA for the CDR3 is TGCGCCAGCAGTGAGTCGTTAGAGACCGGGGAGCTGTTTTTT. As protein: CASSESLETGELFF.

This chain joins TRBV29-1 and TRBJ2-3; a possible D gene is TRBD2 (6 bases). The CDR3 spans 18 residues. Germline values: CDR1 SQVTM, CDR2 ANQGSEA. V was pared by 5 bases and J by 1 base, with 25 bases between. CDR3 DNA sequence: TGCAGCGTTTCTCCGGGACGGAAGATCACGGGAGGCACAGATACGCAGTATTTT. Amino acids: CSVSPGRKITGGTDTQYF.

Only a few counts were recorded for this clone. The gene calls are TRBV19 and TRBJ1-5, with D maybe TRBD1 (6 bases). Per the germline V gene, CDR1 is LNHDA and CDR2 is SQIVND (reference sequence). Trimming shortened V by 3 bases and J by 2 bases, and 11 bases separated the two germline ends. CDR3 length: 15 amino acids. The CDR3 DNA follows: TGTGCCAGTAGTATCGAGGGGGTTGGCAATCAGCCCCAGCATTTT. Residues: CASSIEGVGNQPQHF.

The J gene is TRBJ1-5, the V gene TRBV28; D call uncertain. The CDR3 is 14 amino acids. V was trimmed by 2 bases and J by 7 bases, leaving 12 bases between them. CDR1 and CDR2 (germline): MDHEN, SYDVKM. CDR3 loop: CASSLVGRYQPQHF. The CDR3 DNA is TGTGCCAGCAGTTTAGTTGGGAGATACCAGCCCCAGCATTTT.

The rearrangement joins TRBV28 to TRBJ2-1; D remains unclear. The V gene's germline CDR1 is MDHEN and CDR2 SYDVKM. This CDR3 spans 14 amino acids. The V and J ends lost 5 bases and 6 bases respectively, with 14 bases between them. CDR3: CASSANRYFNEQFF. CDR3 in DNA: TGTGCCAGCAGTGCAAACAGATACTTCAATGAGCAGTTCTTC.

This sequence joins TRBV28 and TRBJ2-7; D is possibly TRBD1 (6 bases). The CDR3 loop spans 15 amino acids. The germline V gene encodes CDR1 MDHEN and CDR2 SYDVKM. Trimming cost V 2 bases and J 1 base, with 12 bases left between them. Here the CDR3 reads CASSLPQGGSYEQYF. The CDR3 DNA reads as TGTGCCAGCAGTTTACCACAGGGTGGGTCCTACGAGCAGTACTTC.

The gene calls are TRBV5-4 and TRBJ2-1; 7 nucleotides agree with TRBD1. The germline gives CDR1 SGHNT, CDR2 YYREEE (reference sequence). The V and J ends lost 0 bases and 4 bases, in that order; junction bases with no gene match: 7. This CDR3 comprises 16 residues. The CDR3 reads CASSLEARGIYNEQFF. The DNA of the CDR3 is TGTGCCAGCAGCTTGGAAGCCAGGGGGATTTACAATGAGCAGTTCTTC.

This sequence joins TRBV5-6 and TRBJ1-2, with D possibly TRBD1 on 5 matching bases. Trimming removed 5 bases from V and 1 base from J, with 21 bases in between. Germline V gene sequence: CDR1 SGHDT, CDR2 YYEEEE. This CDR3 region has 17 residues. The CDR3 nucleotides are TGTGCCAGCAGTTACCATAGTTTGGGGGGGTATAACTATGGCTACACCTTC. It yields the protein CASSYHSLGGYNYGYTF.

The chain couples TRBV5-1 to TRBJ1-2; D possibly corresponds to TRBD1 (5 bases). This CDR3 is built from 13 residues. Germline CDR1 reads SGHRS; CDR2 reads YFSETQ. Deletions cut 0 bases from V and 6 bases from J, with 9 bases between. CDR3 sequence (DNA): TGCGCCAGCAGCTTGGAGGGGAGGCATGGCTACACCTTC. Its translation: CASSLEGRHGYTF.

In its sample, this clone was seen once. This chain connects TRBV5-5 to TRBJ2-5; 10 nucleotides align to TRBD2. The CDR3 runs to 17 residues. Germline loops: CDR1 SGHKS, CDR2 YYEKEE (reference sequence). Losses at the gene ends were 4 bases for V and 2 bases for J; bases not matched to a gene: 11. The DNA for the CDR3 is TGTGCCAGCAGCCTACGGTTTACTAGCGGGATTCAAGAGACCCAGTACTTC. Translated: CASSLRFTSGIQETQYF.

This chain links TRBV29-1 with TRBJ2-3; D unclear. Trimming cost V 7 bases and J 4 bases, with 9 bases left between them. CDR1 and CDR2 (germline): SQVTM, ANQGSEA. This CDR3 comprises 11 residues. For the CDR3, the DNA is TGCAGCGCCTTTTATGCAGATACGCAGTATTTT. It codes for CSAFYADTQYF.

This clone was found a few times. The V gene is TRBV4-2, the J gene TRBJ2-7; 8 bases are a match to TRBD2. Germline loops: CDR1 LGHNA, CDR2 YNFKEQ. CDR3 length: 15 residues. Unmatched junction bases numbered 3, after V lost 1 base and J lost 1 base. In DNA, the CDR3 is TGTGCCAGCAGCCAAGTAGCGGGGCCTTCCTACGAGCAGTACTTC. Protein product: CASSQVAGPSYEQYF.

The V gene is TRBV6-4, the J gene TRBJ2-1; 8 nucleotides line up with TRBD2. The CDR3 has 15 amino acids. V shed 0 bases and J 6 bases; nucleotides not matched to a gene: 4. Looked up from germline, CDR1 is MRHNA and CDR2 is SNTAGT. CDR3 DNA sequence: TGTGCCAGCAGTGACTCCAGCGGGAGTATCAATGAGCAGTTCTTC. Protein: CASSDSSGSINEQFF.

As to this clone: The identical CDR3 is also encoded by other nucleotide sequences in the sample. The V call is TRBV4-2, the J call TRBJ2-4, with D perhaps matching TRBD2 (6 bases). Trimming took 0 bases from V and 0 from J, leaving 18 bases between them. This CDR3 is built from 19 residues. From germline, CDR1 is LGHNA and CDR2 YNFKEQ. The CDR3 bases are TGTGCCAGCAGCCAAGATAGGGGCAGCGGGCAGATAGCCAAAAACATTCAGTACTTC. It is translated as CASSQDRGSGQIAKNIQYF.

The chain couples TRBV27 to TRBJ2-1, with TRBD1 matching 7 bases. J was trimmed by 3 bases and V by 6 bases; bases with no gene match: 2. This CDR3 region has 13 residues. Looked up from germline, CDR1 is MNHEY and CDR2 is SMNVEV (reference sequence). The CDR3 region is CASRQGSYNEQFF. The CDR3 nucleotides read TGTGCCAGCAGACAGGGGAGCTACAATGAGCAGTTCTTC.

The CDR3 spells CAISEPRGGGNTDTQYF. The CDR3 DNA is TGTGCCATCAGTGAGCCCCGAGGGGGAGGGAACACAGATACGCAGTATTTT. This chain connects TRBV10-3 to TRBJ2-3, with D possibly TRBD2 on 7 matching bases. In germline, CDR1 is ENHRY, CDR2 SYGVKD. The CDR3 extends over 17 amino acids. V was pared by 2 bases and J by 2 bases, with 17 bases between.

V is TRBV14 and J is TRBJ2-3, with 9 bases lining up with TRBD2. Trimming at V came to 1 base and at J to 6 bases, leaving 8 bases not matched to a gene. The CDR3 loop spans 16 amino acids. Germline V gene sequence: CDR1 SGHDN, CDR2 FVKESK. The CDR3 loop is CASSQGRASGMDTQYF. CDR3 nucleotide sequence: TGTGCCAGCAGCCAAGGGAGGGCTAGCGGGATGGATACGCAGTATTTT.

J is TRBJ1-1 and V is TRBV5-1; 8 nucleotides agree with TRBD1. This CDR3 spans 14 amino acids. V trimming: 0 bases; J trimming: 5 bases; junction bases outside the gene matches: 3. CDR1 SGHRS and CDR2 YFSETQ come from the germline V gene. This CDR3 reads CASSLGGQATEAFF. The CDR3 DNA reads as TGCGCCAGCAGCTTGGGGGGACAGGCGACTGAAGCTTTCTTT.

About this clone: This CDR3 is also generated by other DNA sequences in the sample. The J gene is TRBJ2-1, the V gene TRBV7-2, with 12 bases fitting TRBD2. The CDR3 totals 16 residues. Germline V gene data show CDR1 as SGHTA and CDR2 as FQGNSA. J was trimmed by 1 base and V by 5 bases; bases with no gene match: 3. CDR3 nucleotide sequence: TGTGCCAGCAGCCCGACTAGCGGGAGTTCCTACAATGAGCAGTTCTTC. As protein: CASSPTSGSSYNEQFF.

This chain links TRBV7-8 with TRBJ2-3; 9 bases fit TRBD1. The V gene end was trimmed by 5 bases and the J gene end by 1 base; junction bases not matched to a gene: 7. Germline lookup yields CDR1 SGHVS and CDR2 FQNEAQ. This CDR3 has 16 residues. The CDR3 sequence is CASSLNRGRRTDTQYF. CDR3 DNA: TGTGCCAGCAGCCTCAACAGGGGGCGCCGCACAGATACGCAGTATTTT. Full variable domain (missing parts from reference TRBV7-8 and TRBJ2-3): GAGVSQSPRYKVAKRGQDVALRCDPISGHVSLFWYQQALGQGPEFLTYFQNEAQLDKSGLPSDRFFAERPEGSVSTLKIQRTQQEDSAVYLCASSLNRGRRTDTQYFGPGTRLTVL.

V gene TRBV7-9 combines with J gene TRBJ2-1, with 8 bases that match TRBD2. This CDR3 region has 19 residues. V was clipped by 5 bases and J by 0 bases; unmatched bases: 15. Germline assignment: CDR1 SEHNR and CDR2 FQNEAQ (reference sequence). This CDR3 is CASSPRMPTSVSSYNEQFF. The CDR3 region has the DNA TGTGCCAGCAGCCCTCGCATGCCGACTAGCGTGAGCTCCTACAATGAGCAGTTCTTC.

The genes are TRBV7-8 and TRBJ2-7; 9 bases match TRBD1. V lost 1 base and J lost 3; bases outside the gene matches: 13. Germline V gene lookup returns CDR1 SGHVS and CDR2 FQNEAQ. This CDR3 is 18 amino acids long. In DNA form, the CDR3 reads TGTGCCAGCAGCTTAGGTGCGGGACAGGGCTACCTTTTCTACGAGCAGTACTTC. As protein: CASSLGAGQGYLFYEQYF.

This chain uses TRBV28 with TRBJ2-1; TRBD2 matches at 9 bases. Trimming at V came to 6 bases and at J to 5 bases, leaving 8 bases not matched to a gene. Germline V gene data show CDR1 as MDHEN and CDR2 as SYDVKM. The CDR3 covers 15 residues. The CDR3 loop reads CASREPGLAHNEQFF. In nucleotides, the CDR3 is TGTGCCAGCAGAGAACCGGGACTAGCCCACAATGAGCAGTTCTTC. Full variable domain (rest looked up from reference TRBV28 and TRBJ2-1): DVKVTQSSRYLVKRTGEKVFLECVQDMDHENMFWYRQDPGLGLRLIYFSYDVKMKEKGDIPEGYSVSREKKERFSLILESASTNQTSMYLCASREPGLAHNEQFFGPGTRLTVL.

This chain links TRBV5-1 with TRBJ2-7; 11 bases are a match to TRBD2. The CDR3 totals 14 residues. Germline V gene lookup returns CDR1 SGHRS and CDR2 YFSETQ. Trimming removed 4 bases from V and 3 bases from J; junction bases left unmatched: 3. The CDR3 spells CASSPGTSGYEQYF. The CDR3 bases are TGCGCCAGCAGCCCGGGGACTAGCGGCTACGAGCAGTACTTC. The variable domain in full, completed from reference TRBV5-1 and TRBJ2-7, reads KAGVTQTPRYLIKTRGQQVTLSCSPISGHRSVSWYQQTPGQGLQFLFEYFSETQRNKGNFPGRFSGRQFSNSRSEMNVSTLELGDSALYLCASSPGTSGYEQYFGPGTRLTVT.

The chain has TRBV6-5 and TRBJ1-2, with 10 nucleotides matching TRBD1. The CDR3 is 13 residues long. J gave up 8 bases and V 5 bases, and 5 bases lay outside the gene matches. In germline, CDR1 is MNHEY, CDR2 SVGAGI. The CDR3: CASSRTGGRGYTF. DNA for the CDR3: TGTGCCAGCAGTCGGACAGGGGGGAGAGGCTACACCTTC.

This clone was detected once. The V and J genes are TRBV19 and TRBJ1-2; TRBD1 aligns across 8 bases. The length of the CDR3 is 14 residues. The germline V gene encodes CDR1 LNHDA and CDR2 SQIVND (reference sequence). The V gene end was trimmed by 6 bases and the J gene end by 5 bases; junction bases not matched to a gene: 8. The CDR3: CASRDGQGGYGYTF. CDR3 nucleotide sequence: TGTGCCAGTAGGGACGGACAGGGTGGATATGGCTACACCTTC.

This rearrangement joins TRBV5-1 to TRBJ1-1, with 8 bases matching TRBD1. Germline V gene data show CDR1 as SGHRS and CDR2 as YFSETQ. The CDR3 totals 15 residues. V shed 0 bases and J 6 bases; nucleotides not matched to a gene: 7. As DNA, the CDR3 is TGCGCCAGCAGCTTGGACGGACAGGGTGGAGCTGAAGCTTTCTTT. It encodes CASSLDGQGGAEAFF.

CDR3 sequence (DNA): TGCAGCGTTGGTCCGAGCTCCTACAATGAGCAGTTCTTC. It translates to CSVGPSSYNEQFF. This chain joins TRBV29-1 and TRBJ2-1; D unclear. Germline loops: CDR1 SQVTM, CDR2 ANQGSEA. V was shortened by 4 bases and J by 0 bases, with 7 bases between the two germline ends. The CDR3 extends over 13 amino acids.

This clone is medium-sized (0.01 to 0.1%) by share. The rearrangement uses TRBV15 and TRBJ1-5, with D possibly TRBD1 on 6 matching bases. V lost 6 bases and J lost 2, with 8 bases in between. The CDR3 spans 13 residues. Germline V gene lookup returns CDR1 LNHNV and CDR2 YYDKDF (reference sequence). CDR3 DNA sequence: TGTGCCACCAGTTACAGGGGCAATCAGCCCCAGCATTTT. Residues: CATSYRGNQPQHF.

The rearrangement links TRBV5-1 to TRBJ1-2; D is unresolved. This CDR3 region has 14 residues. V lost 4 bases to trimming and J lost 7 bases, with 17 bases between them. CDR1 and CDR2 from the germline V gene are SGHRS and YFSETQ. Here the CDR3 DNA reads TGCGCCAGCAGCCCTCGGGAAGGTTCTAGTGGCTACACCTTC. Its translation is CASSPREGSSGYTF.